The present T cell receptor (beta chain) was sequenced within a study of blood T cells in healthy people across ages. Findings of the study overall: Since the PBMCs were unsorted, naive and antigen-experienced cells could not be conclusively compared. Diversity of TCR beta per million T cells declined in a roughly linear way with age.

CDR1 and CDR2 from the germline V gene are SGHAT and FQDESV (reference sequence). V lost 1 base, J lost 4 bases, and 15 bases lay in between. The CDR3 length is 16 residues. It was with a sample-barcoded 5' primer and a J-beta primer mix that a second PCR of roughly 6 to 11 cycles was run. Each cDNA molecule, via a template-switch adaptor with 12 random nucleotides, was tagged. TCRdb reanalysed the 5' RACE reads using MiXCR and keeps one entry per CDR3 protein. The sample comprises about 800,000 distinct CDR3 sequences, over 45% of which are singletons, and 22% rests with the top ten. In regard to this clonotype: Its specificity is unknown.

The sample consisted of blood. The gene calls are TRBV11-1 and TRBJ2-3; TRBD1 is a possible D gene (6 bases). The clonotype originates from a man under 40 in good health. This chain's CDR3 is CASSLGSYRVSDTQYF. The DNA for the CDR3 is TGTGCCAGCAGCTTAGGGAGTTACAGGGTTTCAGATACGCAGTATTTT.